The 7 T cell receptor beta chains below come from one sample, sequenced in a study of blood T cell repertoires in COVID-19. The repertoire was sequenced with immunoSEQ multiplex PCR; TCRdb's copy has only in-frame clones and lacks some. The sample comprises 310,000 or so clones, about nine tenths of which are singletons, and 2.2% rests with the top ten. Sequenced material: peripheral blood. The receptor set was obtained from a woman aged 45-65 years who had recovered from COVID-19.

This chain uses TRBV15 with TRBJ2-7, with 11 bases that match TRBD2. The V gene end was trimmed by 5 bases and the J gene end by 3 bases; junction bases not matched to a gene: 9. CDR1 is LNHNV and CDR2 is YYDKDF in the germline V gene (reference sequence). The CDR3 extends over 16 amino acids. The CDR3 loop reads CATSYRTSGSHYEQYF. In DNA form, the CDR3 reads TGTGCCACCAGCTACCGCACTAGCGGGAGTCACTACGAGCAGTACTTC.

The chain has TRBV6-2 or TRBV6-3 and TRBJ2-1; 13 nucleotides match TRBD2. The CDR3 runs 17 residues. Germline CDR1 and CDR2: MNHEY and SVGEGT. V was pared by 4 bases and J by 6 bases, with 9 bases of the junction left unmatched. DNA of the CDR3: TGTGCCAGCAGTTTCCCGACTAGCGGGAGGATCAGCAATGAGCAGTTCTTC. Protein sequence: CASSFPTSGRISNEQFF.

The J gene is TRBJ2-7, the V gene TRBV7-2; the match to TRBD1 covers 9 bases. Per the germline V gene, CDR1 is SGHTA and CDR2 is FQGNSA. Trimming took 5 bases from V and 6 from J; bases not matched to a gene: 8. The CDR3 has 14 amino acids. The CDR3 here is CASSRTGDLGEQYF. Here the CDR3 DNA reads TGTGCCAGCAGCCGGACAGGGGATTTAGGCGAGCAGTACTTC.

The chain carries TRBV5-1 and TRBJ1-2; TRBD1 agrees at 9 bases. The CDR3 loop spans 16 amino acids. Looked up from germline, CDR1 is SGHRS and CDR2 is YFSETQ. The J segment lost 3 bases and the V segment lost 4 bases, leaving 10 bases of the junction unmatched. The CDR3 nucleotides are TGCGCCAGCAGCCTTCAAGGACAGGGGAGGGACTATGGCTACACCTTC. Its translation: CASSLQGQGRDYGYTF.

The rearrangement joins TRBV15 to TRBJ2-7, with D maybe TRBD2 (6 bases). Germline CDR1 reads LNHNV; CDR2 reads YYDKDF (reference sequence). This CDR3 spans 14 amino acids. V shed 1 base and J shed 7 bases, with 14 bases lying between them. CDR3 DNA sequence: TGTGCCACCAGCAGAGGCCCTCCAGGGAGGGAGCAGTACTTC. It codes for CATSRGPPGREQYF.

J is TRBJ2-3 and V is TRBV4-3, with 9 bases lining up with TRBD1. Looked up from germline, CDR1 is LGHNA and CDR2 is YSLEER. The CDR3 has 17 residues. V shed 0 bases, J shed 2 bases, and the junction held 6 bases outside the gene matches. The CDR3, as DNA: TGCGCCAGCAGCCAAGATCCCGGACAGGGGCTCACAGATACGCAGTATTTT. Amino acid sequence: CASSQDPGQGLTDTQYF.

Written as DNA, the CDR3 is TGTGCCAGCAGCCAAGACTCCGAAGAGACCCAGTACTTC. This gives the protein CASSQDSEETQYF. The V call is TRBV3-1 (or the pseudogene TRBV3-2), the J call TRBJ2-5; D is uncertain. With 0 bases removed from V and 3 bases from J, the gap between germline ends came to 5 bases. CDR3 length equals 13 residues. Looked up from germline, CDR1 is LGHDT and CDR2 is YNNKEL (reference sequence).